This entry lists 4 T cell receptor beta chains sequenced from one sample in a study of OX40 agonist ivuxolimab in advanced cancers. The assay was immunoSEQ multiplex PCR, and TCRdb's table has in-frame clones only and misses some. The sample lists around 140,000 clones; just over 90% were seen once. The material sequenced was CD4+ or CD8+ T cells sorted from blood, taken in a trial of the OX40 agonist ivuxolimab. The receptors shown here come from an adult with an advanced solid tumor such as melanoma, head and neck, liver or kidney cancer.

The chain has TRBV9 and TRBJ2-5; D tentatively fits TRBD1 or TRBD2 (5 bases each). The V and J ends lost 1 base and 5 bases respectively, with 15 bases between them. Germline CDR1 is SGDLS and CDR2 is YYNGEE. The CDR3 has 15 residues. CDR3 nucleotide sequence: TGTGCCAGCAGCGTAAGGGACCAGGGCAAGGAGACCCAGTACTTC. Protein product: CASSVRDQGKETQYF. Full variable domain (rest looked up from reference TRBV9 and TRBJ2-5): DSGVTQTPKHLITATGQRVTLRCSPRSGDLSVYWYQQSLDQGLQFLIQYYNGEERAKGNILERFSAQQFPDLHSELNLSSLELGDSALYFCASSVRDQGKETQYFGPGTRLLVL.

This rearrangement joins TRBV6-5 to TRBJ2-3; D may be TRBD1 (6 bases). With 1 base removed from V and 1 base from J, the gap between germline ends came to 9 bases. The CDR3 loop spans 15 amino acids. Germline V gene lookup returns CDR1 MNHEY and CDR2 SVGAGI. The CDR3 region is CASSYWTDGTDTQYF. In DNA, the CDR3 is TGTGCCAGCAGTTACTGGACAGACGGCACAGATACGCAGTATTTT.

The chain employs TRBV7-9 and TRBJ2-5; D might be TRBD1 (6 bases). This CDR3 spans 14 amino acids. Germline assignment: CDR1 SEHNR and CDR2 FQNEAQ (reference sequence). Deletions cut 5 bases from V and 4 bases from J, with 14 bases between. CDR3 nucleotides: TGTGCCAGCAGCCTCAGGGGCTCTACAGAGACCCAGTACTTC. Its protein is CASSLRGSTETQYF.

J is TRBJ1-5 and V is TRBV5-5, with TRBD1 matching 8 bases. The CDR3 length is 18 residues. Per germline, CDR1 SGHKS and CDR2 YYEKEE (reference sequence). The V and J ends lost 3 bases and 1 base, in that order; junction bases with no gene match: 12. The CDR3 DNA reads as TGTGCCAGCAGCTCCCAGGGGGCCGGCTCCTTGAGCAATCAGCCCCAGCATTTT. Residues: CASSSQGAGSLSNQPQHF.